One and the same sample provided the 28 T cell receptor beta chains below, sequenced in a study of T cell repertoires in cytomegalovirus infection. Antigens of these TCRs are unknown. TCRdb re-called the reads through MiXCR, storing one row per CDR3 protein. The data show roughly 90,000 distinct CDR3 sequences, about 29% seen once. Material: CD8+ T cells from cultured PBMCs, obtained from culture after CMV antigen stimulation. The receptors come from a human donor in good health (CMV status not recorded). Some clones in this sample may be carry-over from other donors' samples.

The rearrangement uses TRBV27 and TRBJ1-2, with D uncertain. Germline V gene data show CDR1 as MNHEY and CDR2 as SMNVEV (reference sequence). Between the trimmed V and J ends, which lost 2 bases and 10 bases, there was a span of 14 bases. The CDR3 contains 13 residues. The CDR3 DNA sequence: TGTGCCAGCAGTTTAGGGGAGACGGCTACCTACACCTTC. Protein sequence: CASSLGETATYTF.

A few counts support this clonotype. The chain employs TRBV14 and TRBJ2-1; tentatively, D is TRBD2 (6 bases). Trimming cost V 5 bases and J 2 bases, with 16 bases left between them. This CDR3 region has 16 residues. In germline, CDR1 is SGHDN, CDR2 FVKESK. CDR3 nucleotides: TGTGCCAGCAGCGCCAGCCTAGCGAGCGCCTACAATGAGCAGTTCTTC. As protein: CASSASLASAYNEQFF.

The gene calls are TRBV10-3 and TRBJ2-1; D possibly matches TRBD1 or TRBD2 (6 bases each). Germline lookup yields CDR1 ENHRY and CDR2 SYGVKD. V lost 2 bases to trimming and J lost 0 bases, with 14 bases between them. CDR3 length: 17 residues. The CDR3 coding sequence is TGTGCCATCAGTGAGAATATACGGGGGCCCTCCTACAATGAGCAGTTCTTC. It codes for CAISENIRGPSYNEQFF.

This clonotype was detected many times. CDR3 loop: CSATGPGQYNSPLHF. The CDR3 nucleotides read TGCAGTGCGACAGGACCGGGACAGTATAATTCACCCCTCCACTTT. This chain links TRBV20-1 with TRBJ1-6, with 7 positions matching TRBD1. V was pared by 6 bases and J by 4 bases, with 9 bases of the junction left unmatched. The CDR3 sequence is 15 residues long. Germline V gene sequence: CDR1 DFQATT, CDR2 SNEGSKA (reference sequence).

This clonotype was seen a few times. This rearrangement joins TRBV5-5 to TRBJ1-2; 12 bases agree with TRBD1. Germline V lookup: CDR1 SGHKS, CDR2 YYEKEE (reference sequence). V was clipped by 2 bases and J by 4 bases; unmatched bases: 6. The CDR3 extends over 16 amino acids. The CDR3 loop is CASSFGDRGRAYGYTF. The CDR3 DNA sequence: TGTGCCAGCAGCTTCGGGGACAGGGGGCGCGCCTATGGCTACACCTTC. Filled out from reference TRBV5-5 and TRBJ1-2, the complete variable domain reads DAGVTQSPTHLIKTRGQQVTLRCSPISGHKSVSWYQQVLGQGPQFIFQYYEKEERGRGNFPDRFSARQFPNYSSELNVNALLLGDSALYLCASSFGDRGRAYGYTFGSGTRLTVV.

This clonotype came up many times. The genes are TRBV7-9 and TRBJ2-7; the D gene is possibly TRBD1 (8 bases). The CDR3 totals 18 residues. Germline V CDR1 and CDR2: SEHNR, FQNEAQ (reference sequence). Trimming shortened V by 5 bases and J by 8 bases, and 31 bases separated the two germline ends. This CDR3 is CASSPVDREGLEANQQYF. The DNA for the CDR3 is TGTGCCAGCAGCCCTGTGGACAGGGAGGGTTTAGAGGCCAACCAGCAGTACTTC.

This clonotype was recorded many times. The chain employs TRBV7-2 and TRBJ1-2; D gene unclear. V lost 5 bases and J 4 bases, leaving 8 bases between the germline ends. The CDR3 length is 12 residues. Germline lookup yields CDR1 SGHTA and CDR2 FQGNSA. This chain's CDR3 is CASSPRSYGYTF. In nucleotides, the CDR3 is TGTGCCAGCAGCCCCAGGAGCTATGGCTACACCTTC.

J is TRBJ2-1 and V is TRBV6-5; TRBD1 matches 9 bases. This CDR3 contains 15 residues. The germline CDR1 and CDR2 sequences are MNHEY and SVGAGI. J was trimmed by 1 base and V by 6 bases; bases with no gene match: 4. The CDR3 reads CASSAGTGSYNEQFF. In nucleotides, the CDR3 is TGTGCCAGCAGCGCCGGGACAGGGTCCTACAATGAGCAGTTCTTC.

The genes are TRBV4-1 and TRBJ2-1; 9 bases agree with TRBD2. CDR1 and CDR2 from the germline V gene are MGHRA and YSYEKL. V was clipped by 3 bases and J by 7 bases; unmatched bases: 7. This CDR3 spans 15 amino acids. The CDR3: CASSQGLAGRNEQFF. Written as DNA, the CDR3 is TGCGCCAGCAGCCAGGGGCTAGCGGGAAGGAATGAGCAGTTCTTC.

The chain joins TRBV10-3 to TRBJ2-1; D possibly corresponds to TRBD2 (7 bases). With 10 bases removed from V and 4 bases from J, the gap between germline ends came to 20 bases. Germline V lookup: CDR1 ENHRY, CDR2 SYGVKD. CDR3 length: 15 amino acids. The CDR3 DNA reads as TGTGCCAGCTTCTCAGGGGCGGGGGAGTACAATGAGCAGTTCTTC. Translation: CASFSGAGEYNEQFF.

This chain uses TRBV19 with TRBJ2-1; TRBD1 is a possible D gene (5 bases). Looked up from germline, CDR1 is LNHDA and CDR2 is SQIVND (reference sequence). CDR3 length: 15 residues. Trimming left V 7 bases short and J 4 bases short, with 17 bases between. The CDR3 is CASNRVGPAYNEQFF. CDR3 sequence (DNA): TGTGCCAGTAATAGGGTGGGGCCCGCTTACAATGAGCAGTTCTTC.

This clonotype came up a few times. The CDR3 bases are TGTGCCAGCACCCTCAGGGGAAATACGGTTAACACCGGGGAGCTGTTTTTT. Translation: CASTLRGNTVNTGELFF. V and J are TRBV28 and TRBJ2-2; possibly TRBD1 for D (6 bases). The V gene lost 7 bases and the J gene lost 2 bases, with 20 bases spanning the gap. This CDR3 is built from 17 residues. Germline lookup yields CDR1 MDHEN and CDR2 SYDVKM.

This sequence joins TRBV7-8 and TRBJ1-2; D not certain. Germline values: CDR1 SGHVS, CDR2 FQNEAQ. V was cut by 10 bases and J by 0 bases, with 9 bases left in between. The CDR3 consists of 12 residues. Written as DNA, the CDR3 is TGTGCCATATCGGAGGCTAACTATGGCTACACCTTC. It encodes CAISEANYGYTF.

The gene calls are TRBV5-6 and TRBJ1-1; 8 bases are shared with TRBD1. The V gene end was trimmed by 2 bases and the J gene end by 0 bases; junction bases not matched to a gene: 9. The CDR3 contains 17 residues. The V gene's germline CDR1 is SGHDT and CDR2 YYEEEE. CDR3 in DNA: TGTGCCAGCAGCTTTCGGACAGGGCGGACAATGAACACTGAAGCTTTCTTT. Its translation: CASSFRTGRTMNTEAFF.

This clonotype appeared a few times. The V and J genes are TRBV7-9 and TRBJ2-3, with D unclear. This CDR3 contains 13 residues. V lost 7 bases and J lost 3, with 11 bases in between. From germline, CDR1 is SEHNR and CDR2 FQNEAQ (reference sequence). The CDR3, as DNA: TGTGCCAGCACCCTCGGGTTAACAGATACGCAGTATTTT. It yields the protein CASTLGLTDTQYF.

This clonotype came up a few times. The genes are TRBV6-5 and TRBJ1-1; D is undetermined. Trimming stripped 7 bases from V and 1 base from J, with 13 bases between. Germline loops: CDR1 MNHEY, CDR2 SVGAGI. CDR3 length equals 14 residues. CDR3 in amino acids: CASKRFDPNTEAFF. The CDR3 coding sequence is TGTGCCAGCAAAAGATTTGACCCGAACACTGAAGCTTTCTTT.

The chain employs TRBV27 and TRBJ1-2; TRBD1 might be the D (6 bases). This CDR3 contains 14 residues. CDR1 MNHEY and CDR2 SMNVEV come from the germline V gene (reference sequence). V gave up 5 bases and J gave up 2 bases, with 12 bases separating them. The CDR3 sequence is CASSDLGHNYGYTF. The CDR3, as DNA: TGTGCCAGCAGTGACCTGGGACACAACTATGGCTACACCTTC.

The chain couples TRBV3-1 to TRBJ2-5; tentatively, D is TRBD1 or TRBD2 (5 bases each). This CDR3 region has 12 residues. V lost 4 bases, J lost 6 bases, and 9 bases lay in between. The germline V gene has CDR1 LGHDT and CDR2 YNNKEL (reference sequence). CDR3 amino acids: CASSRGAKTQYF. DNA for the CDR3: TGTGCCAGCAGCCGAGGGGCAAAGACCCAGTACTTC.

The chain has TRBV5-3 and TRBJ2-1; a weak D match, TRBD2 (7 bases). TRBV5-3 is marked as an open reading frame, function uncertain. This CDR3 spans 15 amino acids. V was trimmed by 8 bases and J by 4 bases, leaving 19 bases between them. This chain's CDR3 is CASRPWGGRYNEQFF. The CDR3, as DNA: TGTGCCAGCCGCCCGTGGGGGGGGCGTTACAATGAGCAGTTCTTC.

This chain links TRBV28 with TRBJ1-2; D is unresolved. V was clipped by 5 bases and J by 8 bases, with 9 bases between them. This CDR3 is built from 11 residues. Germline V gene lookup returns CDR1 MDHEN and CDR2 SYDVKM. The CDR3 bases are TGTGCCAGCAGTCATAAAGACGGCTACACCTTC. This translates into CASSHKDGYTF.

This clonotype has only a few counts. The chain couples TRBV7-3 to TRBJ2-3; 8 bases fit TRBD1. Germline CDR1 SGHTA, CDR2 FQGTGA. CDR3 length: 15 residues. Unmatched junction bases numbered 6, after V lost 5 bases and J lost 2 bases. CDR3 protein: CASSQTGAPTDTQYF. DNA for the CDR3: TGTGCCAGCAGCCAGACAGGGGCTCCCACAGATACGCAGTATTTT. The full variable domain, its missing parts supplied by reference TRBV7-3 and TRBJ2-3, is GAGVSQTPSNKVTEKGKYVELRCDPISGHTALYWYRQSLGQGPEFLIYFQGTGAADDSGLPNDRFFAVRPEGSVSTLKIQRTERGDSAVYLCASSQTGAPTDTQYFGPGTRLTVL.

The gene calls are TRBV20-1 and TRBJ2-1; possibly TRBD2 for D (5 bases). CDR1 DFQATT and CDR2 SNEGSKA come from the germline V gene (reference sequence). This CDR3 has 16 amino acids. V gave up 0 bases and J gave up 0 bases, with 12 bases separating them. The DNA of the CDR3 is TGCAGTGCTAGAGATTGGACGGGAAGCTCCTACAATGAGCAGTTCTTC. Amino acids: CSARDWTGSSYNEQFF.

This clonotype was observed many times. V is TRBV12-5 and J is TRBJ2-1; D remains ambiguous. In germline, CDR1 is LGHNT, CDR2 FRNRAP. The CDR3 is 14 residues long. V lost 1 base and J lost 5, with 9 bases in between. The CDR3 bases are TGTGCTAGTGGTTTGGGTCTCAGTAACAATGAGCAGTTCTTC. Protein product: CASGLGLSNNEQFF.

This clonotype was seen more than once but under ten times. The CDR3 DNA is TGTGCCAGCAGCTTTGGGGGGCCCGCAGATACGCAGTATTTT. Translation: CASSFGGPADTQYF. V usage is TRBV7-6 and J usage is TRBJ2-3; D assignment may be TRBD1 or TRBD2 (6 bases each). Trimming pared 3 bases from V and 4 bases from J, leaving 11 bases between. Germline V gene sequence: CDR1 SGHVS, CDR2 FNYEAQ. This CDR3 comprises 14 residues.

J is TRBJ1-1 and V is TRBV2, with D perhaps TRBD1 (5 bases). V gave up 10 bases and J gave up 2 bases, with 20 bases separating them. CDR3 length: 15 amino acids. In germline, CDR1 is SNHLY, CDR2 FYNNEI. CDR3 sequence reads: CAMLGAGPINTEAFF. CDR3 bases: TGTGCCATGCTCGGGGCGGGACCGATAAACACTGAAGCTTTCTTT.

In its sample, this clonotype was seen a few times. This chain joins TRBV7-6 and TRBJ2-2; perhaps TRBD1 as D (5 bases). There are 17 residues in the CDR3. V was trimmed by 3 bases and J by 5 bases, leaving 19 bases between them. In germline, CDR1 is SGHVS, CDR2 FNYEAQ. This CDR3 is CASSLGPGSGNTGELFF. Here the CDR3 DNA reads TGTGCCAGCAGCTTGGGCCCTGGATCAGGGAATACCGGGGAGCTGTTTTTT.

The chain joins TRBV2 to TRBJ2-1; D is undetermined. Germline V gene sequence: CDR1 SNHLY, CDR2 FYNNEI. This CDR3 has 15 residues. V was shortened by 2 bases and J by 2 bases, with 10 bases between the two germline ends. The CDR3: CASSESAGAYNEQFF. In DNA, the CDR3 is TGTGCCAGCAGTGAATCGGCAGGAGCCTACAATGAGCAGTTCTTC.

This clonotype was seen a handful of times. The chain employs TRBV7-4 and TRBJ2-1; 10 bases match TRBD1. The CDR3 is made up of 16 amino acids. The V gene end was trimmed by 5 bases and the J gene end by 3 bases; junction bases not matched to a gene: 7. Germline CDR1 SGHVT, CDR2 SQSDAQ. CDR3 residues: CASSPGTGVYYNEQFF. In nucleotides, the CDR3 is TGTGCCAGCAGCCCCGGGACAGGGGTCTACTACAATGAGCAGTTCTTC.